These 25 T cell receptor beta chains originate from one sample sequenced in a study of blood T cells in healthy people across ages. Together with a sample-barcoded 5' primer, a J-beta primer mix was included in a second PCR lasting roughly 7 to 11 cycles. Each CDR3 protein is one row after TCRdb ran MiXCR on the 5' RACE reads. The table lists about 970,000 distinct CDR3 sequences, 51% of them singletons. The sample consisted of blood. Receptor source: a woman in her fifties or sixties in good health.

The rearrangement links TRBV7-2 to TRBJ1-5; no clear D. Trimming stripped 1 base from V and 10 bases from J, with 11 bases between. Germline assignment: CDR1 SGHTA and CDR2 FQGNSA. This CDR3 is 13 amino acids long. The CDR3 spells CASSLGPDNPQHF. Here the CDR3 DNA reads TGTGCCAGCAGCTTAGGTCCCGACAATCCCCAGCATTTT.

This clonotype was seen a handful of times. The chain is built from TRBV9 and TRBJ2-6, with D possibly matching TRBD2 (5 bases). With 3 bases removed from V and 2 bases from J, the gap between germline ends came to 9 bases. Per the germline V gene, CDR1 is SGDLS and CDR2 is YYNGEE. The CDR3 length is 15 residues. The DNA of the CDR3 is TGTGCCAGCAGCGGAGGAGGTGCTGGGGCCAACGTCCTGACTTTC. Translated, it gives CASSGGGAGANVLTF.

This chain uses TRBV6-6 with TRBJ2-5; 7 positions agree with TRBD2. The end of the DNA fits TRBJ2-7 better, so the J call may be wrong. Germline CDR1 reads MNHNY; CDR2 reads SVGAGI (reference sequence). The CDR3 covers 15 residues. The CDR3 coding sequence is TGTGCCAGCAGTTACACGGCTAGCGGTACCTACGAGCAGTACTTC. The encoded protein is CASSYTASGTYEQYF.

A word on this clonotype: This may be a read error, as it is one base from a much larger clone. The CDR3, as DNA: TGTGCCAGCAGCTTATTCCGTAACTATGGCTACACCTTC. Translating gives CASSLFRNYGYTF. The genes are TRBV7-2 and TRBJ1-2; D call uncertain. This CDR3 has 13 residues. V was trimmed by 2 bases and J by 1 base, leaving 5 bases between them. CDR1 and CDR2 (germline): SGHTA, FQGNSA. Looking up the rest from reference TRBV7-2 and TRBJ1-2 gives the full variable domain: GAGVSQSPSNKVTEKGKDVELRCDPISGHTALYWYRQSLGQGLEFLIYFQGNSAPDKSGLPSDRFSAERTGGSVSTLTIQRTQQEDSAVYLCASSLFRNYGYTFGSGTRLTVV.

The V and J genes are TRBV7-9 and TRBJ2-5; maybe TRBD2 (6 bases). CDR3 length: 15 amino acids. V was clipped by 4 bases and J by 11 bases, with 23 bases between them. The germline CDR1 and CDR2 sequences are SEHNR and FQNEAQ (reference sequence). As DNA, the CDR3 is TGTGCCAGCAGCTATACTAGCCTGGATTCGGAAGAGCAGTACTTC. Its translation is CASSYTSLDSEEQYF.

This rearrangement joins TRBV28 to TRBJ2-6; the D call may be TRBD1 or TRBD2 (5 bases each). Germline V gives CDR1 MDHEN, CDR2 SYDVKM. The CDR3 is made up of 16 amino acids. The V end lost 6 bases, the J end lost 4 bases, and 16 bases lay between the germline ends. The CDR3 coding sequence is TGTGCCAGCAGGGAACCTTTGGGGACGGGGGCCAACGTCCTGACTTTC. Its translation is CASREPLGTGANVLTF.

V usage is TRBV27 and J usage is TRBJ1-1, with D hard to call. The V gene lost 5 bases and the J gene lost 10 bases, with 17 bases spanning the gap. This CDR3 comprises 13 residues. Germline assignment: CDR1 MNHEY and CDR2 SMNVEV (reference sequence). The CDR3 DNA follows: TGTGCCAGCAGTCCCACGCCCCCACAGTCAGCTTTCTTT. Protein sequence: CASSPTPPQSAFF.

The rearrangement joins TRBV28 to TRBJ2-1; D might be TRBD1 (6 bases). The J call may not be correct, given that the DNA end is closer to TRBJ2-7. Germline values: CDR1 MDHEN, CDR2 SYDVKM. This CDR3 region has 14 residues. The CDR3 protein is CASSSTGRVNEQYF. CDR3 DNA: TGTGCCAGCAGTTCGACAGGCCGGGTCAATGAGCAGTACTTC.

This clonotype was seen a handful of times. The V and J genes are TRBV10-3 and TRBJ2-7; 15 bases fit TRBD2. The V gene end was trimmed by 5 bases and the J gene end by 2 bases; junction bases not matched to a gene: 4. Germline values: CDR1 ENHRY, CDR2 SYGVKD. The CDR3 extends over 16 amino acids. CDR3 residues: CAISPGLAGGTYEQYF. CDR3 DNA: TGTGCCATCAGTCCGGGACTAGCGGGAGGAACCTACGAGCAGTACTTC.

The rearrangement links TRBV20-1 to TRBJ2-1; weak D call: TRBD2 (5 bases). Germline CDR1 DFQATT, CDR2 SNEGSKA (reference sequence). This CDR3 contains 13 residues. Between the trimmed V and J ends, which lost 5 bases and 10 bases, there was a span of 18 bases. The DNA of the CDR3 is TGCAGTGCTCCCCGGACTGGAGCAGGCGAGCAGTTCTTC. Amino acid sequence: CSAPRTGAGEQFF.

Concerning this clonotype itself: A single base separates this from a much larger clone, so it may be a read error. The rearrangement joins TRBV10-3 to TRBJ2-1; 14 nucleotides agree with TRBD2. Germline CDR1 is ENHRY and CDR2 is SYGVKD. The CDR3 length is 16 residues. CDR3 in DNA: TGTACCATCAGTGAGGGGACTAGCGGGAGCGGGAATGAGCAGTTCTTC. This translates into CTISEGTSGSGNEQFF.

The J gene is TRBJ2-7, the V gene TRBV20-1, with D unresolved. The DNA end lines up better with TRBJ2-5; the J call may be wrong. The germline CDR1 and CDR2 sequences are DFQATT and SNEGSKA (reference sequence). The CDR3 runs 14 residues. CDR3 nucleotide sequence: TGCAGTGCTAGAGTAGGGTTTACCGGGGAGACCCAGTACTTC. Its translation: CSARVGFTGETQYF.

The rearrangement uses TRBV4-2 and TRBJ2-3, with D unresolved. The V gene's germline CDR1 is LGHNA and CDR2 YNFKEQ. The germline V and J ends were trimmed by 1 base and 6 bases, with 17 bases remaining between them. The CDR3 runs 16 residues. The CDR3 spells CASSQVIYYSSDTQYF. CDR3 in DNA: TGTGCCAGCAGCCAAGTGATATACTATTCGTCTGATACGCAGTATTTT.

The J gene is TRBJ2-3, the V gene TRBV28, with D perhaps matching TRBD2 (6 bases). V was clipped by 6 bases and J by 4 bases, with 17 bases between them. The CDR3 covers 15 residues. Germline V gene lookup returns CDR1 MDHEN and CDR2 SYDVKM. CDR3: CASSLAKGVPDTQYF. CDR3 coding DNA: TGTGCCAGCAGCCTAGCGAAAGGGGTCCCAGATACGCAGTATTTT.

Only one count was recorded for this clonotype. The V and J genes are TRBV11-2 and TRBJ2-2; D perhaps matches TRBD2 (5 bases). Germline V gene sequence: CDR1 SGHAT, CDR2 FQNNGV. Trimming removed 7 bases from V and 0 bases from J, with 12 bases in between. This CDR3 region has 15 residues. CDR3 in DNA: TGTGCCAGCACCCAGCTGGACTCGAACACCGGGGAGCTGTTTTTT. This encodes CASTQLDSNTGELFF.

The CDR3 loop is CASLKGEGDYEQYF. The DNA of the CDR3 is TGTGCCAGCCTAAAAGGGGAGGGGGACTACGAGCAGTACTTC. The chain links TRBV12-3 or TRBV12-4 to TRBJ2-5, with D maybe TRBD2 (7 bases). The end of the DNA aligns better with TRBJ2-7, so the J call may be wrong. The CDR3 is 14 amino acids.

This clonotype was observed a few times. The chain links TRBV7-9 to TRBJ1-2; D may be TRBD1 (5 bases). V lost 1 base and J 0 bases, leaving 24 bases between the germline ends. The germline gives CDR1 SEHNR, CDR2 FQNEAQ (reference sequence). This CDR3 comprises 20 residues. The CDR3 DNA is TGTGCCAGCAGCTTAGTAGTACTTCGGGACGGAGGACCTCCTAACTATGGCTACACCTTC. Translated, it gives CASSLVVLRDGGPPNYGYTF. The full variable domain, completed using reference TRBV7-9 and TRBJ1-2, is DTGVSQNPRHKITKRGQNVTFRCDPISEHNRLYWYRQTLGQGPEFLTYFQNEAQLEKSRLLSDRFSAERPKGSFSTLEIQRTEQGDSAMYLCASSLVVLRDGGPPNYGYTFGSGTRLTVV.

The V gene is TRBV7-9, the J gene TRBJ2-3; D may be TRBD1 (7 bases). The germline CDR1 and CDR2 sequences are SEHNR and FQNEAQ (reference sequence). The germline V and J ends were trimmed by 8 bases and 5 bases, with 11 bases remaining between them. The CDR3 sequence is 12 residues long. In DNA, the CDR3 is TGTGCCAGCGGAGGGGGCGTAGATACGCAGTATTTT. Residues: CASGGGVDTQYF.

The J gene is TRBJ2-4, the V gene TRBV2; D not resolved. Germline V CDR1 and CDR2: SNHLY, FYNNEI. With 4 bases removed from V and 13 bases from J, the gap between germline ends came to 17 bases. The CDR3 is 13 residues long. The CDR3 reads CASSGSSRAEQYF. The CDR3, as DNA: TGTGCCAGCAGTGGCTCCTCGAGAGCCGAACAGTACTTC.

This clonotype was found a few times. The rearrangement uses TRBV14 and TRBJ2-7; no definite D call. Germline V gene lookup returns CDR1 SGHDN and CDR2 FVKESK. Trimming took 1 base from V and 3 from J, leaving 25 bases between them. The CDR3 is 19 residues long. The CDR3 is CASSQATKRAGDGRYEQYF. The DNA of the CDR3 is TGTGCCAGCAGCCAAGCCACCAAAAGGGCCGGAGACGGACGCTACGAGCAGTACTTC.

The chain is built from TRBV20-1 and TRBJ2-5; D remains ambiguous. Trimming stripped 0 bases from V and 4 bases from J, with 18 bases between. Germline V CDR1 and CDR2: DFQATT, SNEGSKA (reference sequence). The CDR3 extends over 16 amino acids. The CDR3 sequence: CSAREGWATRRETQYF. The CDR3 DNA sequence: TGCAGTGCTAGAGAGGGCTGGGCCACTCGAAGAGAGACCCAGTACTTC.

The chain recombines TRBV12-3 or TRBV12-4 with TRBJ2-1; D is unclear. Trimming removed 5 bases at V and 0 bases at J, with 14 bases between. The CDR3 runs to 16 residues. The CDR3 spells CASSQYWFSSYNEQFF. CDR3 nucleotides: TGTGCCAGCAGTCAATACTGGTTCAGCTCCTACAATGAGCAGTTCTTC.

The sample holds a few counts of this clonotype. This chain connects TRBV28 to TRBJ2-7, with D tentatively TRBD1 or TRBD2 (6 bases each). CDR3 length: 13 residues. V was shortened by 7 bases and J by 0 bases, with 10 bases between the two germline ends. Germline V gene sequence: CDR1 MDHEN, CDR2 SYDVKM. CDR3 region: CASIPGASYEQYF. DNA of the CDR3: TGTGCCAGCATACCGGGGGCCTCCTACGAGCAGTACTTC. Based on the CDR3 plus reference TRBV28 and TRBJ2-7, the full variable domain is DVKVTQSSRYLVKRTGEKVFLECVQDMDHENMFWYRQDPGLGLRLIYFSYDVKMKEKGDIPEGYSVSREKKERFSLILESASTNQTSMYLCASIPGASYEQYFGPGTRLTVT.

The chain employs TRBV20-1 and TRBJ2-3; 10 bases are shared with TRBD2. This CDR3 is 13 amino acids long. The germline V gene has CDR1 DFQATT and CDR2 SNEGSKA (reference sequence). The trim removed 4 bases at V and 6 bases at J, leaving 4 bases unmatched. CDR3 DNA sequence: TGCAGTGCTAACCTAGCGGGAGTGGATACGCAGTATTTT. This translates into CSANLAGVDTQYF.

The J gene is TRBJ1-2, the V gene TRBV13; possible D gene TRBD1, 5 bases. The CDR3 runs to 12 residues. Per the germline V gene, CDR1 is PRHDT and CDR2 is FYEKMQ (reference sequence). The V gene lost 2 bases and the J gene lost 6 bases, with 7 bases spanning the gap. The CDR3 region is CASSLIGDGYTF. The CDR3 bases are TGTGCCAGCAGCTTAATAGGGGATGGCTACACCTTC.